This TCR beta chain was profiled in a study of shared clonotypes between healthy human individuals (TCRdb year 2020). About the study as a whole: A couple of women and a few men aged 18 to 49 years were included in the cohort. To estimate repertoire size and how much clonotypes are shared between individuals, the study performed deep sequencing of blood TCR repertoires from roughly five healthy adults. To increase sequencing depth and limit assay-specific biases, different laboratories used diverse techniques to prepare libraries and sequence TCR repertoires. Per donor, leukapheresis produced somewhere between about 0.85 and 10 billion PBMCs. For each donor, CD4 naive and CD4 memory were each given three plates, CD8 naive was given two plates, and CD8 memory was given one plate. Here is what the overall study found, with its caveats: Compared with non-shared clonotypes, the clonotypes found in all four sorted-subset donors had higher generation probabilities. When several donors were compared, the shared fraction of clonotypes was 5% to 6.5% for naive CD4, approximately 3.3% for naive CD8, about 2.4% for memory CD4, and approximately 0.4% for memory CD8. Because the study included only a small number of donors, the genetic and exposure-history diversity represented was limited. Pairwise subsampling indicated that sequencing depth was expected to affect the degree of clonotype sharing among donors. Incomplete sequencing was indicated by rarefaction of sorted-subset datasets, despite the large sequencing depth. Only blood was sampled, and tissue TCR repertoires likely differ from those in blood. Naive subsets generally had larger estimated clonotype richness than memory subsets did.

As regards this clone: Its antigen specificity is not known. Base qualities were left out, and no much larger clone turns up one base away.

Healthy HIV-negative adults with no recently reported acute infections or vaccinations were included as donors. All donors were Caucasian adults living in Nashville, Tennessee, USA. CD4+ T cells were enriched by magnetic negative selection, after which naive cells were positively selected on CD45RA and the negative fraction was taken as the memory subset. Blood was collected by leukapheresis, and PBMCs were isolated by Ficoll-Histopaque density gradient centrifugation and then cryopreserved in liquid nitrogen vapor phase. Analytical flow cytometry was used to check the purity and quantity of every magnetically sorted T cell population. From each sorted fraction, genomic DNA was isolated and quantified by UV absorbance on a Nanodrop 2000c. Using the deep immunoSEQ assay, TCR CDR3 regions were amplified from genomic DNA by multiplex PCR. For each cell subset, the extracted genomic DNA was distributed evenly across all wells of several immunoSEQ 96-well plates, and each plate served as one replicate. Each replicate PCR for sorted subsets received around 200 ng genomic DNA, equal to roughly 33,000 T cell genomes. Purified libraries were measured with a Qubit 3.0 fluorometer, size-checked on a Bioanalyzer 2100, and measured again with the KAPA Library Quantification kit. Every immunoSEQ 96-well plate was sequenced on a dedicated single-read 150-cycle Illumina NextSeq 550 flow cell. On the authors' methods: Because the immunoSEQ output included only junctional sequences and no quality scores, the filtering could not be the same as the filtering used for full-length reads. To assign V/J genes and CDR3, sequences were annotated against IMGT germline references using PyIR, a Python wrapper for IgBLAST v1.9. Any read was removed if the V/J assignment was weak (E-value above 1e-6), the CDR3 was missing, or the read contained stop codons, out-of-frame junctions, or ambiguous translated residues. A V3J clonotype was defined by an identical inferred V gene, J gene, and CDR3 amino acid sequence. Percentage overlap between repertoires was calculated by dividing the number of shared unique clonotypes by the size of the smaller repertoire. Three approaches were used to assess repertoire richness: RTK rarefaction, the Chao1 estimator, and Recon v2.1 estimates of unobserved clonotypes. OLGA was used to compute generation probabilities for all TCRbeta clonotypes that the gDNA method yielded from a few donors. TCRdb stores this immuneACCESS table with in-frame sequences only. Part of the clones is absent; in the studies checked, under half of the shortfall reflects unresolved V genes, and no reason is known for the rest. The V and J calls and clone size were taken over from that table, and D and trimming were inferred from the DNA. For this sample there are 2 million to 3 million clones; approximately 92% appear just once. Roughly 0.13% of the sample is held by the ten biggest clonotypes.

The CDR1 and CDR2 encoded by the germline V gene (reference sequence) are GTSNPN and SVGIG. The germline ends are 8 bases apart after V is trimmed by 2 bases and J by 0 bases. The CDR3 sequence holds 14 residues, the cysteine and phenylalanine included. Of the read, only the CDR3 DNA is kept; its 42 bases are in frame from base 1. The source of this sequence is a man younger than 35 in good health. Recombination joined TRBV30 with TRBJ1-3; confidence is insufficient to name the D gene. The sequenced sample consisted of naive CD4+ T cells sorted from blood. The cell subset or site label on this specimen signifies: CD45RA+ positively selected. The CDR3 sequence is CAWSITHSGNTIYF. The base sequence is TGTGCCTGGAGTATAACACACTCTGGAAACACCATATATTTT.